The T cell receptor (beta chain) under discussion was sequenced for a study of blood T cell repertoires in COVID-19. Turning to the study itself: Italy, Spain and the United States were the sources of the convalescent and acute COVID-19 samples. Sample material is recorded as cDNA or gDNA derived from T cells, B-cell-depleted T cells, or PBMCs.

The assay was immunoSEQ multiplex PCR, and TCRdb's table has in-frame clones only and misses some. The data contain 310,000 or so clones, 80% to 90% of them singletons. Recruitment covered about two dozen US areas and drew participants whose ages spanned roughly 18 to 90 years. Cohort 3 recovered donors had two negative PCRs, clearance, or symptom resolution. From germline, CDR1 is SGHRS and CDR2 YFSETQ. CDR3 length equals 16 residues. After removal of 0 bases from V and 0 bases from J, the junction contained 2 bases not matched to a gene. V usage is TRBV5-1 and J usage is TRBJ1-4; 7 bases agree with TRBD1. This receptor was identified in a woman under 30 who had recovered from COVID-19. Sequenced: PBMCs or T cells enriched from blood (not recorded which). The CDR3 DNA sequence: TGCGCCAGCAGCTTGGGGACAGGTGCAACTAATGAAAAACTGTTTTTT. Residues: CASSLGTGATNEKLFF.